This T cell receptor (beta chain) was captured by sequencing in a study of cytomegalovirus exposure and HLA in healthy donors. Trimming pared 5 bases from V and 0 bases from J, leaving 10 bases between. Germline CDR1 is MNHEY and CDR2 is SVGAGI. The CDR3 consists of 14 residues. TCRdb's table, derived via immunoSEQ multiplex PCR, lists solely in-frame clones and lacks some. The data contain 250,000 to 400,000 clones, approximately 85% of them singletons. The genes are TRBV6-5 and TRBJ2-5; a weak D match, TRBD2 (5 bases). The sequenced sample consisted of PBMCs. This receptor was identified in a man aged 30 to 39 in good health and CMV-seronegative. The CDR3 region is CASSRDYYQETQYF. The CDR3 region has the DNA TGTGCCAGCAGTCGAGACTATTACCAAGAGACCCAGTACTTC.